The entry below gives a single T cell receptor (beta chain) sequence along with its context. The antigen remains unidentified. V was clipped by 1 base and J by 3 bases, with 7 bases between them. Per the germline V gene, CDR1 is SGHNT and CDR2 is YYREEE (reference sequence). This CDR3 is built from 13 residues. 13 Jbeta primers and 60 Vbeta primers were used for the PCR. The data were produced by immunoSEQ multiplex PCR, yet TCRdb's version contains in-frame clones alone and is incomplete. The sample holds hundreds of thousands of clones, 70% to 90% seen once. The data originate from a study of cytomegalovirus exposure and HLA in healthy donors. Study in general: Tens of millions of unique TCR sequences came from HLA-typed donors in an early release.

Regarding the study as a whole: It was reported that the classifier diagnosed cytomegalovirus status with high specificity and sensitivity in both the original and validation cohorts. The authors reported that TCR beta sequences could predict HLA-A and HLA-B alleles. These predictions were accurate for most subjects in the first cohort. Among TCR beta chains of equal frequency, HLA-associated ones were more clonally expanded in a later analysis.

Sequences were obtained from PBMCs. This chain uses TRBV5-4 with TRBJ1-2; no clear D. This TCR was sampled from a girl aged 2 to 10 in good health and CMV-seronegative. Here the CDR3 DNA reads TGTGCCAGCAGCTTGTCGGGATACTATGGCTACACCTTC. Translation: CASSLSGYYGYTF. Combining the CDR3 with reference TRBV5-4 and TRBJ1-2 gives the whole variable domain ETGVTQSPTHLIKTRGQQVTLRCSSQSGHNTVSWYQQALGQGPQFIFQYYREEENGRGNFPPRFSGLQFPNYSSELNVNALELDDSALYLCASSLSGYYGYTFGSGTRLTVV.